The clone carrying this TCR beta chain came up once. What it binds is unknown. The data originate from a study of T-cell reconstitution after alpha-beta-depleted transplantation in children. TCRbeta library preparation incorporated unique molecular identifiers. TCRdb reprocessed the PCR reads with MiXCR, giving one entry per CDR3 protein. The sample records approximately 1,000,000 distinct CDR3 sequences, 25% to 35% being singletons. General study results and limits: Newly generated T cells supplied most T-cell counts and diversity one year post-transplant. Two months or so post-transplant, alpha-beta T cells reportedly derived from several hundred expanded graft clones. Several patients had high TCRbeta diversity at day 60; it came from surviving recipient T cells and thymic progenitors.

This clonotype was sampled from a boy less than two years old who had a stem cell transplant for SCID, so the T cells may come from the graft donor. The sample here was PBMCs, mostly from graft donor cells, taken 360 days after TCRalphabeta/CD19-depleted stem cell transplant.

The CDR3 reads CASSTGLENNEQFF. Written as DNA, the CDR3 is TGCGCCAGCAGCACGGGACTCGAAAACAATGAGCAGTTCTTC. The chain combines TRBV5-1 with TRBJ2-1, with a weak D call TRBD2 (6 bases). Trimming pared 4 bases from V and 5 bases from J, leaving 13 bases between. Germline CDR1 SGHRS, CDR2 YFSETQ. The CDR3 spans 14 residues.